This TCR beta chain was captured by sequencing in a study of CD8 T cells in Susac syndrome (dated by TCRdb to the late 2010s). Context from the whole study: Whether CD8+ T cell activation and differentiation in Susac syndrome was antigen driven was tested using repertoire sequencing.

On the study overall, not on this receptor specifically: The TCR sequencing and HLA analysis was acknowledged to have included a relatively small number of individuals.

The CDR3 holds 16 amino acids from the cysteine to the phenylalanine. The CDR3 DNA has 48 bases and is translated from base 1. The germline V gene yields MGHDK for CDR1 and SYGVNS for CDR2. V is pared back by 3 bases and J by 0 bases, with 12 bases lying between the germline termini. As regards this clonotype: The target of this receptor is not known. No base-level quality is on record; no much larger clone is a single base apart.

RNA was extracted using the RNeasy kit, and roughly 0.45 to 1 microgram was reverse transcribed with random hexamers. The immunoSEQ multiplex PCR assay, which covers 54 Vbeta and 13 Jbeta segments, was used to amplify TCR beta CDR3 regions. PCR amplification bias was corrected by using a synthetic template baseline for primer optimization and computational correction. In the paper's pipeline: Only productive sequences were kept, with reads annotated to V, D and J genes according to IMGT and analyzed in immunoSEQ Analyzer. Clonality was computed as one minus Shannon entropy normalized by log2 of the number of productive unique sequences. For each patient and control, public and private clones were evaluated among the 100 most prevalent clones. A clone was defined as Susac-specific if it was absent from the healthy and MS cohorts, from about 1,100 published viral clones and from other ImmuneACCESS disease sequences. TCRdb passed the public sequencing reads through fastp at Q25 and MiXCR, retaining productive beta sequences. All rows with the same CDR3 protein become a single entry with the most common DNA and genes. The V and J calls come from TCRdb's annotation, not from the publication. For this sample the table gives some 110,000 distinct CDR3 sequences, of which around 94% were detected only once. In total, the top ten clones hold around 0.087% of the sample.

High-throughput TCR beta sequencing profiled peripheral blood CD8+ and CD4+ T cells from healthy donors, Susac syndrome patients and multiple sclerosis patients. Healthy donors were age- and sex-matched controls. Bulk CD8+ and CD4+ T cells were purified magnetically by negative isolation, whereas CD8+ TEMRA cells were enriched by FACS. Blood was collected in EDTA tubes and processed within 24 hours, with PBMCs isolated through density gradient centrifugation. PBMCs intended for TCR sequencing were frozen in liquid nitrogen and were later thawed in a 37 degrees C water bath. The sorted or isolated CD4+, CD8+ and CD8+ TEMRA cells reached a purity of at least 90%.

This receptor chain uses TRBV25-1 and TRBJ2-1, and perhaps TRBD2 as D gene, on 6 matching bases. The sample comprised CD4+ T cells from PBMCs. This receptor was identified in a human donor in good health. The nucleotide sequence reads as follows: TGTGCCAGCAGTGACCCGGGGGTCTCCTCCTACAATGAGCAGTTCTTC. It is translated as CASSDPGVSSYNEQFF. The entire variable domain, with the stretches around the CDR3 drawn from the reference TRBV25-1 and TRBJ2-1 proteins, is EADIYQTPRYLVIGTGKKITLECSQTMGHDKMYWYQQDPGMELHLIHYSYGVNSTEKGDLSSESTVSRIRTEHFPLTLESARPSHTSQYLCASSDPGVSSYNEQFFGPGTRLTVL.